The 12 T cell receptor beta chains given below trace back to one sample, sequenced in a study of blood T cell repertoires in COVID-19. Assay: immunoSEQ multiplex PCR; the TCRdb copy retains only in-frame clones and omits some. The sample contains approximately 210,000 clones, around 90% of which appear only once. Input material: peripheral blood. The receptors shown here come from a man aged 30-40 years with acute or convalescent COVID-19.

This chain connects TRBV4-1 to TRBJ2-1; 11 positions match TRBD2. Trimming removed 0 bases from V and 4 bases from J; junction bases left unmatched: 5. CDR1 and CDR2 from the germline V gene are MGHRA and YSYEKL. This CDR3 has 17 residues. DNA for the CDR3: TGCGCCAGCAGCCAAGATCGGGGGACTAGCGGTTACAATGAGCAGTTCTTC. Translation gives CASSQDRGTSGYNEQFF.

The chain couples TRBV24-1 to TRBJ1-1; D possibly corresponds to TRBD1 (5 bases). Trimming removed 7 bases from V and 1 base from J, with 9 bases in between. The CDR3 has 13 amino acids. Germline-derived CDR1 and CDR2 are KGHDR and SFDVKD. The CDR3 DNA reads TGTGCCACCAGGTTCAGGGAGAACACTGAAGCTTTCTTT. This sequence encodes CATRFRENTEAFF.

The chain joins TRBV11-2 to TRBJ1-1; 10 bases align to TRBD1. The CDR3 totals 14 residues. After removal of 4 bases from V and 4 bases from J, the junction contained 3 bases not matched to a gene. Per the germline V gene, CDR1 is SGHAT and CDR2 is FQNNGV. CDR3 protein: CASSSTGGSTEAFF. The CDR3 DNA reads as TGTGCCAGCAGCTCGACAGGGGGCAGCACTGAAGCTTTCTTT. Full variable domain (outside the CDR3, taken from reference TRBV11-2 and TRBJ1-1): EAGVAQSPRYKIIEKRQSVAFWCNPISGHATLYWYQQILGQGPKLLIQFQNNGVVDDSQLPKDRFSAERLKGVDSTLKIQPAKLEDSAVYLCASSSTGGSTEAFFGQGTRLTVV.

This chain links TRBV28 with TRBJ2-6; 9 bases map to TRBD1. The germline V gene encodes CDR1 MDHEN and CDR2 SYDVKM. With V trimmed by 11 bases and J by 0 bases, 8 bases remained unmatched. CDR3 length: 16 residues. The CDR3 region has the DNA TGTGCCTTTAAGGGACAGGGAGGCTCTGGGGCCAACGTCCTGACTTTC. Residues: CAFKGQGGSGANVLTF. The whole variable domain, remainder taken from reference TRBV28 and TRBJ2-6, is DVKVTQSSRYLVKRTGEKVFLECVQDMDHENMFWYRQDPGLGLRLIYFSYDVKMKEKGDIPEGYSVSREKKERFSLILESASTNQTSMYLCAFKGQGGSGANVLTFGAGSRLTVL.

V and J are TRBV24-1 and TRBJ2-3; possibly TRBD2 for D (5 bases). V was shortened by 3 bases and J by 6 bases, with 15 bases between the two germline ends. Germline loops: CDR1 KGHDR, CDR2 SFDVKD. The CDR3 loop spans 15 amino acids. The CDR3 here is CATSDPSGLSDTQYF. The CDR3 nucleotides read TGTGCCACCAGTGATCCCTCGGGATTGTCGGATACGCAGTATTTT.

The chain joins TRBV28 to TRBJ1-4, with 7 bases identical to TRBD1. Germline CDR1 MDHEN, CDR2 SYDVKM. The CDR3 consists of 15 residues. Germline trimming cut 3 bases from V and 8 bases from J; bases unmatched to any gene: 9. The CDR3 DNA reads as TGTGCCAGCAGTTTTCGGGTGGACAGGTACGAAAAACTGTTTTTT. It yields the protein CASSFRVDRYEKLFF.

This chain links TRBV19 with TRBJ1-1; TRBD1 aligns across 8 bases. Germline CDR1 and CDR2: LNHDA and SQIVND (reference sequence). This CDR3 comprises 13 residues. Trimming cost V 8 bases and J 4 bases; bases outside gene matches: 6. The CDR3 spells CASFTTGGTEAFF. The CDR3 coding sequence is TGTGCCAGTTTCACCACAGGGGGCACTGAAGCTTTCTTT.

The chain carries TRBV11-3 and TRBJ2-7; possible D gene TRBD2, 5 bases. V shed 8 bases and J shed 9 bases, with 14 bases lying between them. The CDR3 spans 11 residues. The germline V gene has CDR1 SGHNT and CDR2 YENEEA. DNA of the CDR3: TGTGCCAGCGATTCCCCGGAGGTGCAGTACTTC. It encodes CASDSPEVQYF.

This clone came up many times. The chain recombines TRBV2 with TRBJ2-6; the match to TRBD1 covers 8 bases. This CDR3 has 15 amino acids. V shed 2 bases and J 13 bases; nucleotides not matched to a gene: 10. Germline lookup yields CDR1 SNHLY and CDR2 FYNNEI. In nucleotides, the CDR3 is TGTGCCAGCAGTGAAAGGTGGGGGACAGGAATGGTCCTGACTTTC. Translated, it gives CASSERWGTGMVLTF. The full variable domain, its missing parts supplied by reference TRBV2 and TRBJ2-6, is EPEVTQTPSHQVTQMGQEVILRCVPISNHLYFYWYRQILGQKVEFLVSFYNNEISEKSEIFDDQFSVERPDGSNFTLKIRSTKLEDSAMYFCASSERWGTGMVLTFGAGSRLTVL.

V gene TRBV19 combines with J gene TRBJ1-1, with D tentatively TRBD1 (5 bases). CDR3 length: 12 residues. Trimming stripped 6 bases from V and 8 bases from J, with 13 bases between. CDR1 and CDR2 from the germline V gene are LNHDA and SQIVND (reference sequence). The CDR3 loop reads CASSLGAGEAFF. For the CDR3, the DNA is TGTGCCAGTAGCCTTGGGGCAGGGGAAGCTTTCTTT.

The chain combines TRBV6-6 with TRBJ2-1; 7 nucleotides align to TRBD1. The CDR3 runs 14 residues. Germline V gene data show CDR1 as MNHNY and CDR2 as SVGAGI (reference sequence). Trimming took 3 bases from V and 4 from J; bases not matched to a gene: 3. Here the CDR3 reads CASSYTTGYNEQFF. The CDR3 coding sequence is TGTGCCAGCAGTTATACGACAGGGTACAATGAGCAGTTCTTC.

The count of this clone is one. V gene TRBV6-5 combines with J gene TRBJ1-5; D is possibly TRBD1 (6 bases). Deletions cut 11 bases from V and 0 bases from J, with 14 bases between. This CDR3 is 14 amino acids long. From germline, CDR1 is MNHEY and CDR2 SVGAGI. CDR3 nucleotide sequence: TGTGCCGTACAACAGGGTGGTAGCAATCAGCCCCAGCATTTT. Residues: CAVQQGGSNQPQHF.